The 3 T cell receptor beta chains below were found in one sample sequenced in a study of T cells in Graves' hyperthyroidism and ophthalmopathy. TCR beta CDR3 regions were amplified from RNA transcripts. A first-round RT-PCR of the TCR CDR3 used the HTBI primer set. Each CDR3 protein gets one entry after TCRdb re-called the multiplex PCR reads with MiXCR. This sample carries about 840,000 distinct CDR3 sequences, 38% of them seen once, and the ten largest clones take more than 7%. Sequences were obtained from blood. Receptor source: a man aged 18 to 35 with Graves' hyperthyroidism.

With regard to this clonotype: This may arise from a read error, as a much more abundant clone is one base away. Given the absence of the conserved phenylalanine or tryptophan at the CDR3 end, a read error is likely. The chain links TRBV29-1 to TRBJ1-1, with D possibly being TRBD1 (5 bases). Germline loops: CDR1 SQVTM, CDR2 ANQGSEA. The CDR3 covers 13 residues. Trimming shortened V by 6 bases and J by 6 bases, and 17 bases separated the two germline ends. This CDR3 is CSVLGVQGPEAFL. DNA for the CDR3: TGCAGCGTCCTGGGGGTCCAGGGACCTGAAGCTTTCCTT.

This clonotype was seen many times. The rearrangement joins TRBV5-1 to TRBJ2-7; 7 bases fit TRBD1. The CDR3 runs 14 residues. J gave up 2 bases and V 4 bases, and 6 bases lay outside the gene matches. Germline V gives CDR1 SGHRS, CDR2 YFSETQ. As DNA, the CDR3 is TGCGCCAGCAGCGTACCGACAGGGACCTACGAGCAGTACTTC. This codes for CASSVPTGTYEQYF.

CDR3 nucleotides: TGTGCCAGCAGCTTTGGGGCCCGAGGGGAAGGGGACACTGAAGCTTTCTTT. The encoded protein is CASSFGARGEGDTEAFF. The chain carries TRBV5-5 and TRBJ1-1; tentatively, D is TRBD1 (5 bases). The CDR3 is 17 amino acids. The V gene lost 2 bases and the J gene lost 3 bases, with 20 bases spanning the gap. The germline V gene has CDR1 SGHKS and CDR2 YYEKEE (reference sequence).